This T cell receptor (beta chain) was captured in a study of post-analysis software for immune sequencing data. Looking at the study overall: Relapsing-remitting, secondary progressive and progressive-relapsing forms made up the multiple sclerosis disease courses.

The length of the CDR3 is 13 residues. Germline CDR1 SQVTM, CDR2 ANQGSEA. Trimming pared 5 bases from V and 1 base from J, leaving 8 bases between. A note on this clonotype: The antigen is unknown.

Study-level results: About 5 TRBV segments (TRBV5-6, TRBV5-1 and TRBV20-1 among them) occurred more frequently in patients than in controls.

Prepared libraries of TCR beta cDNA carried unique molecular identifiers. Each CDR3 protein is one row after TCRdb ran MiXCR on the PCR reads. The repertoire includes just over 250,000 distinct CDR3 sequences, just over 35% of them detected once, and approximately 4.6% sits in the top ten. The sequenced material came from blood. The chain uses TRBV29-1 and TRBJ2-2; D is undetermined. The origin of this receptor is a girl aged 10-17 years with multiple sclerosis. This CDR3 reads CSVRVQNTGELFF. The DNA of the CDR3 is TGCAGCGTTCGGGTGCAGAACACCGGGGAGCTGTTTTTT.